This is a list of T cell receptor beta chains from one sample in a study of cytotoxic CD8 clonotypes in ibrutinib-treated CLL. Here immunoSEQ multiplex PCR was the method, and the copy in TCRdb shows in-frame clones only, minus some. Of 55,000 to 85,000 clones listed, approximately 90% are singletons. The sample consisted of PBMCs, taken after 12 months of ibrutinib treatment. These receptors were taken from a human donor with chronic lymphocytic leukemia. Both conserved end residues are part of each CDR3. The D gene is left open where the match is weak. A clone size is listed for some rows: how often the clone was seen (once, few, many), or a class if it is expanded.

v_gene	abundance	j_gene	d_gene	CDR3nt	CDR3aa
TRBV4-3	.	TRBJ2-5	.	TGCGCCAGCAGCCCATCCCAAGGGAGGGAGACCCAGTACTTC	CASSPSQGRETQYF
TRBV7-2	.	TRBJ2-3	.	TGTGCCAGCAGCCCCGGGGAGGTTAGCACAGATACGCAGTATTTT	CASSPGEVSTDTQYF
TRBV30	.	TRBJ1-1	.	TGTGCCTGGAGGGTTGGGACAACGAACACTGAAGCTTTCTTT	CAWRVGTTNTEAFF
TRBV19	.	TRBJ1-2	TRBD1	TGTGCCAGTAGACCGGGACAGGGGCCCAACTATGGCTACACCTTC	CASRPGQGPNYGYTF
TRBV19	.	TRBJ2-3	.	TGTGCCAGTAGTATTCTTGAGGGTGCGACAGATACGCAGTATTTT	CASSILEGATDTQYF
TRBV15	.	TRBJ1-1	.	TGTGCCACCAGCAGTGCAGTGAACACTGAAGCTTTCTTT	CATSSAVNTEAFF
TRBV6-5	.	TRBJ1-2	TRBD1	TGTGCCAGCAGGACCCCTCAGGGGGGTGGCTATGGCTACACCTTC	CASRTPQGGGYGYTF
TRBV4-2	.	TRBJ1-3	.	TGTGCCAGCAGCCAAGGATCGGGGCTTACCATATATTTT	CASSQGSGLTIYF
TRBV28	.	TRBJ2-1	.	TGTGCCAGCACCTCCCGGGCGTTTAACTACAATGAGCAGTTCTTC	CASTSRAFNYNEQFF
TRBV28	.	TRBJ1-1	.	TGTGCCAGCAGATCGAGGGGGAACACTGAAGCTTTCTTT	CASRSRGNTEAFF
TRBV11-3	.	TRBJ2-1	.	TGTGCCAGCCACCGGGGCAATGAGCAGTTCTTC	CASHRGNEQFF
TRBV11-1	.	TRBJ2-6	.	TGTGCCAGCAGCTTACTTGTTTCTGACTCTGGGGCCAACGTCCTGACTTTC	CASSLLVSDSGANVLTF
TRBV2	once	TRBJ2-7	.	TGTGCCAGCAGTGAATGGGGGACTGTCGTCCACGAGCAGTACTTC	CASSEWGTVVHEQYF
TRBV7-5	.	TRBJ1-5	.	TGTGTCAGAAGCGATGCGGGCCGCAATCAGCCCCAGCATTTT	CVRSDAGRNQPQHF
TRBV10-3	.	TRBJ2-7	.	TGTGCCATCAGTGTCGCGCCGCAGACTAGTCCCTACGAGCAGTACTTC	CAISVAPQTSPYEQYF
TRBV5-1	.	TRBJ2-3	.	TGCGCCAGCAGCTTGGTGGGGGGACCGTTGGATACGCAGTATTTT	CASSLVGGPLDTQYF
TRBV9	.	TRBJ2-3	.	TGTGCCAGCAGCGTTGGAACAGATACGCAGTATTTT	CASSVGTDTQYF
TRBV19	once	TRBJ1-1	.	TGTGCCAGTAGTATCGAGGGATCCTTGAACACTGAAGCTTTCTTT	CASSIEGSLNTEAFF
TRBV29-1	.	TRBJ1-3	.	TGCAGCGTCCGGGAGGACGGAAACACCATATATTTT	CSVREDGNTIYF
TRBV4-2	.	TRBJ2-7	.	TGTGCCAGCAGCCAAATTGCGCCCGCTGGGGCGGACACCTACGAGCAGTACTTC	CASSQIAPAGADTYEQYF
TRBV6-5	once	TRBJ2-7	.	TGTGCCAGCAGTTATGAACCAGGGGCCTACGAGCAGTACTTC	CASSYEPGAYEQYF
TRBV19	once	TRBJ2-5	TRBD1	TGTGCCAGTAGTAAGGCAGGGGGTATCGAGACCCAGTACTTC	CASSKAGGIETQYF
TRBV2	.	TRBJ1-2	TRBD1	TGTGCCAGCAGTTGGACAGGGCAGCACTATGGCTACACCTTC	CASSWTGQHYGYTF
TRBV6-4	.	TRBJ2-3	.	TGTGCCAGCGTGATATTCGCAGGGCCTAGCACAGATACGCAGTATTTT	CASVIFAGPSTDTQYF
TRBV4-1	.	TRBJ2-1	.	TGCGCCAGCAGCCATCCCGGGCGGGAGCAGTTCTTC	CASSHPGREQFF
TRBV7-2	.	TRBJ1-5	.	TGTGCCAGCAGCTACGACATCCGCTACAATCAGCCCCAGCATTTT	CASSYDIRYNQPQHF
TRBV6-6	.	TRBJ2-3	TRBD2	TGTGCCAGCAGTTACTCTGTAGCGGGTACCACAGATACGCAGTATTTT	CASSYSVAGTTDTQYF
TRBV2	.	TRBJ2-7	TRBD2	TGTGCCAGCAGTCCGGGACTAGCGGGAGTTATCGAGCAGTACTTC	CASSPGLAGVIEQYF
TRBV15	.	TRBJ2-7	TRBD1	TGTGCCACCAGCACCCGGGACAGGGCCGACGAGCAGTACTTC	CATSTRDRADEQYF
TRBV6-5	.	TRBJ2-7	.	TGTGCCAGCAGGCGGAGCCCTGTCTACGAGCAGTACTTC	CASRRSPVYEQYF
TRBV7-3	.	TRBJ2-7	TRBD1	TGTGCCAGCAGCTTTTTAGGACAGGCATCCGAGCAGTACTTC	CASSFLGQASEQYF
TRBV25-1	.	TRBJ1-2	.	TGTGCCAGCAGTGAGACGAATTCAATCTATGGCTACACCTTC	CASSETNSIYGYTF
TRBV27	.	TRBJ1-2	.	TGTGCCAGCAGCGTTCGACCGGGGGGTTACTATGGCTACACCTTC	CASSVRPGGYYGYTF
TRBV7-3	once	TRBJ2-2	.	TGTGCCAGCAGCTTAAAGGGGTCCACCGGGGAGCTGTTTTTT	CASSLKGSTGELFF
TRBV9	once	TRBJ2-7	.	TGTGCCAGCAGCGTAGAGGGCAGCTCCTACGAGCAGTACTTC	CASSVEGSSYEQYF
TRBV11-2	.	TRBJ2-2	.	TGTGCCAGCAGCTTAGAATCGGGGGAGCTGTTTTTT	CASSLESGELFF
TRBV4-1	.	TRBJ1-2	.	TGCGCCAGCAGCCAAGATGCAGGTTATAACTATGGCTACACCTTC	CASSQDAGYNYGYTF
TRBV11-3	.	TRBJ2-7	TRBD2	TGTGCCAGCAGCTTTGGCCTAGCGGAGGGGACCTCCTACGAGCAGTACTTC	CASSFGLAEGTSYEQYF
TRBV7-9	.	TRBJ2-1	.	TGTGCCAGCAGCGAGAGATCCGGGAACAATGAGCAGTTCTTC	CASSERSGNNEQFF
TRBV5-4	.	TRBJ1-3	.	TGTGCCAGCAGCTTGGGGGCCATTATTGACACCATATATTTT	CASSLGAIIDTIYF
TRBV4-2	.	TRBJ1-1	.	TGTGCCAGCAGCCAAGGCCGACGGTGGGCTACCAACGAAATGAACACTGAAGCTTTCTTT	CASSQGRRWATNEMNTEAFF
TRBV27	once	TRBJ2-7	TRBD2	TGTGCCAGCAGGCTAGCGGGAGGGACTCTCACCTACGAGCAGTACTTC	CASRLAGGTLTYEQYF
TRBV5-4	.	TRBJ2-3	.	TGTGCCAGCAGCTTGGAAATGGGGGATACGCAGTATTTT	CASSLEMGDTQYF
TRBV29-1	once	TRBJ1-2	TRBD1	TGCAGCGTTGAAACAGGGGGCGGGGATGGCTACACCTTC	CSVETGGGDGYTF
TRBV7-2	once	TRBJ2-5	TRBD2	TGTGCCAGCACTAGTAGCGGGAGTGAGACCCAGTACTTC	CASTSSGSETQYF
TRBV5-1	.	TRBJ2-5	TRBD1	TGCGCCAGCCGACTGACAGGGAGAAGTGAGACCCAGTACTTC	CASRLTGRSETQYF